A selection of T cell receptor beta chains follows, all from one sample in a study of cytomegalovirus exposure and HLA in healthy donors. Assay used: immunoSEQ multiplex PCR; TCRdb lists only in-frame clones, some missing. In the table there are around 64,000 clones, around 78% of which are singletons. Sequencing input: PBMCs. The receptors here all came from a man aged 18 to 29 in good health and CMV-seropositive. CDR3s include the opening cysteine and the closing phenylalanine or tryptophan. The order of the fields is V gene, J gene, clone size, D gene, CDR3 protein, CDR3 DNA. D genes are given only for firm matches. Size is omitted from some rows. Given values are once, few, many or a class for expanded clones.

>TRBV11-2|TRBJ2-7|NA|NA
CASSHDTFYEQYF
TGTGCCAGCAGCCACGACACATTCTACGAGCAGTACTTC
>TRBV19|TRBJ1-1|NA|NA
CASSISVNTEAFF
TGTGCCAGTAGTATTAGCGTGAACACTGAAGCTTTCTTT
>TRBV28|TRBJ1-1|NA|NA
CASSLSLDTLDEAFF
TGTGCCAGCAGTTTATCGTTGGACACCCTAGATGAAGCTTTCTTT
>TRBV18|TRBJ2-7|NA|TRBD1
CASSPPDRASSYEQYF
TGTGCCAGCTCACCACCCGACAGGGCCAGCTCCTACGAGCAGTACTTC
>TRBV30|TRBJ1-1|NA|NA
CAWRIEGTEAFF
TGTGCCTGGAGGATAGAGGGCACTGAAGCTTTCTTT
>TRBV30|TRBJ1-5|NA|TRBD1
CAWSRQGSQPQHF
TGTGCCTGGTCGAGACAGGGTAGTCAGCCCCAGCATTTT
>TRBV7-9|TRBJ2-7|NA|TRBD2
CASSPQSGTYEQYF
TGTGCCAGCAGCCCCCAAAGCGGGACGTACGAGCAGTACTTC
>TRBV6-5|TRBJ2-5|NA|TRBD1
CASSQDRETQYF
TGTGCCAGCAGTCAGGACAGGGAGACCCAGTACTTC
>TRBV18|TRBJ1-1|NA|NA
CASSQSEEGTEAFF
TGTGCCAGCTCACAATCAGAGGAAGGAACTGAAGCTTTCTTT
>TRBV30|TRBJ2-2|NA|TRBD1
CAWSGAGGNANTGELFF
TGTGCCTGGAGTGGCGCAGGGGGTAACGCGAACACCGGGGAGCTGTTTTTT
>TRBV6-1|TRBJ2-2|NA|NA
CASSAGTGMGELFF
TGTGCCAGCAGTGCCGGGACTGGGATGGGGGAGCTGTTTTTT
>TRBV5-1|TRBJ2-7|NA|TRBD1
CATRVDRDREQYF
TGCGCCACCCGCGTGGACAGGGACCGCGAGCAGTACTTC
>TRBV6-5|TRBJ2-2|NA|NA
CASSSGKLTGELFF
TGTGCCAGCAGCTCAGGAAAGCTAACCGGGGAGCTGTTTTTT
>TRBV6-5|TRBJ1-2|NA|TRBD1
CASSRTGVSDGYTF
TGTGCCAGCAGTCGGACAGGGGTTTCTGATGGCTACACCTTC
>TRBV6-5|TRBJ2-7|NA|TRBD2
CASSYDGLAGAEQYF
TGTGCCAGCAGTTACGATGGGCTAGCGGGAGCCGAGCAGTACTTC
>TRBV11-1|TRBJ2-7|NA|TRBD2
CASSPRGAYEQYF
TGTGCCAGCAGCCCCCGGGGGGCCTACGAGCAGTACTTC
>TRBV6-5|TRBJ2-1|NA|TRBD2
CASSRSGRANNEQFF
TGTGCCAGCAGTCGAAGCGGGAGAGCAAACAATGAGCAGTTCTTC
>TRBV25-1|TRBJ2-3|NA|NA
CASSEVGDTQYF
TGTGCCAGCAGTGAAGTTGGCGATACGCAGTATTTT
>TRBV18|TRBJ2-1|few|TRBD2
CASSPRNSGENEQFF
TGTGCCAGCTCACCAAGAAATAGCGGGGAGAATGAGCAGTTCTTC
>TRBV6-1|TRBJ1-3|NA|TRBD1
CASGDRGTGNTIYF
TGTGCCAGCGGGGACAGGGGAACTGGAAACACCATATATTTT
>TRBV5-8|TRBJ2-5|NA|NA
CASSLDQNTYQETQYF
TGTGCCAGCAGCTTGGATCAGAATACGTACCAAGAGACCCAGTACTTC
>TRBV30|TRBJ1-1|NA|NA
CAWNKNTEAFF
TGTGCCTGGAATAAGAACACTGAAGCTTTCTTT
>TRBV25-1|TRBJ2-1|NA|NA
CASGVGGAVNEQFF
TGTGCCAGCGGGGTGGGGGGGGCAGTGAATGAGCAGTTCTTC
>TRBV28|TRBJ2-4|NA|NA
CASSLGGWNIQYF
TGTGCCAGCAGTTTAGGAGGCTGGAACATTCAGTACTTC
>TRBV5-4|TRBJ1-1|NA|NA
CASSDAGAAGGTEAFF
TGTGCCAGCAGCGACGCGGGGGCGGCTGGGGGGACTGAAGCTTTCTTT
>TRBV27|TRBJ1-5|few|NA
CASSLEVEQPQHF
TGTGCCAGCAGTTTAGAGGTAGAGCAGCCCCAGCATTTT
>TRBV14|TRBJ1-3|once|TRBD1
CASSPMGQLNTIYF
TGTGCCAGCAGCCCCATGGGACAGCTAAACACCATATATTTT
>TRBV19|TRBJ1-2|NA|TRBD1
CASSILTGYYGYTF
TGTGCCAGTAGTATTCTGACAGGGTACTATGGCTACACCTTC
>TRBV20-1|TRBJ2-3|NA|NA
CSARGSYTQYF
TGCAGTGCTAGAGGGAGTTATACGCAGTATTTT
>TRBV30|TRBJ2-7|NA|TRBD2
CAWSVRGRPYEQYF
TGTGCCTGGAGTGTACGCGGGAGGCCCTACGAGCAGTACTTC
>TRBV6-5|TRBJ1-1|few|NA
CASSYDRNTEAFF
TGTGCCAGCAGTTACGACAGGAACACTGAAGCTTTCTTT
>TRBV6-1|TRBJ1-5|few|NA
CASRDQGNNQPQHF
TGTGCCAGCAGGGACCAGGGTAACAATCAGCCCCAGCATTTT
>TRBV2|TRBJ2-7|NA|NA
CASRVDSNYEQYF
TGTGCCAGCAGAGTGGACAGCAACTACGAGCAGTACTTC
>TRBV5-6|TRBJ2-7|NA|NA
CASSFELNEQYF
TGTGCCAGCAGCTTCGAGCTGAACGAGCAGTACTTC
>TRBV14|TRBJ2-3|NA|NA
CASSQFSTDTQYF
TGTGCCAGCAGCCAATTTAGTACAGATACGCAGTATTTT
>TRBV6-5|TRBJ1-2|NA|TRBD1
CASSYQQGMSGYTF
TGTGCCAGCAGTTACCAACAGGGGATGAGTGGCTACACCTTC
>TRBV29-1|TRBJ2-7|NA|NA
CSVEGGDRRYF
TGCAGCGTTGAGGGCGGGGACAGACGGTACTTC
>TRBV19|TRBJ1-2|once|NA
CASSTLGRDYGYTF
TGTGCCAGTAGTACTCTAGGCAGGGACTATGGCTACACCTTC
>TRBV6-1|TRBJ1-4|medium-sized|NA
CASSPQGTTNEKLFF
TGTGCCAGCAGTCCACAGGGAACAACTAATGAAAAACTGTTTTTT
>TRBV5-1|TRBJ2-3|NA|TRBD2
CASSPGLAGGRQTDTQYF
TGCGCCAGCAGCCCCGGACTAGCGGGAGGGAGGCAGACAGATACGCAGTATTTT
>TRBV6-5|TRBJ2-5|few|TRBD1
CASSYLQGALGETQYF
TGTGCCAGCAGTTACCTCCAGGGGGCCCTGGGGGAGACCCAGTACTTC
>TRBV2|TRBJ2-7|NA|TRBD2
CASRAPGLADLEQYF
TGTGCCAGCAGGGCACCGGGACTAGCGGACCTGGAGCAGTACTTC
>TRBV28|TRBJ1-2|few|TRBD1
CASSPGTGDGYTF
TGTGCCAGCAGTCCCGGGACAGGGGATGGCTACACCTTC